The subject of this entry is one TCR beta chain. In this sample, this clone turned up a few times. What this receptor recognizes is not known. No base-level quality is on record; no much larger clone is a single base apart. These data originate in a study of cytomegalovirus exposure and HLA in healthy donors (dated by TCRdb to 2015 to 2018). Notes on the research overall: An earlier analysis of some 550 of the donors reported 250 to 350 Gb of sequence data and 117 million unique TCR beta sequences from 150 million to 200 million T cells. An early release covering roughly 600 HLA-typed donors comprised approximately 290 gigabases of sequencing data and 65 million to 100 million unique TCR sequences. Of the roughly 400 genotyped donors, about 80% fell in the genetic ancestry cluster associated with self-reported Caucasian donors. The aim of the study was to test whether cataloging public T cell receptors could identify signatures of past pathogen exposure. Using immunosequencing, the study profiled T cell repertoires from roughly 650 subjects and related those repertoires to cytomegalovirus serostatus. Besides the first cohort of roughly 700 subjects, a separate validation cohort made up of 120 different subjects was used. To predict cytomegalovirus infection status, the study brought together high-throughput TCR immunosequencing, statistical association of individual TCRs with disease status, and machine learning. To study patterns of TCR occurrence, a later analysis re-analyzed previously published TCR beta repertoires from 550 to 800 donors and added high-resolution HLA genotyping. In the later analysis, no new phenotypic data were used to find candidate immune exposures; instead, reliance was placed on TCR beta sequences and their occurrence across donors. In an earlier analysis of roughly 540 of the donors, high-throughput TCR beta sequencing was used to judge whether each TCR beta V gene segment behaved as functional or pseudogenic. Donor age, sex, ethnicity and CMV serostatus were compiled alongside the repertoire data. Genome-wide SNP genotypes for about 55% of the 666 donors were used in a later genetic analysis, which treated that subset as a discovery cohort. Every discovery cohort repertoire had been produced on one sequencing platform. HLA typing included class I and class II loci at four-digit resolution. Typing coverage varied by locus: about 620-640 donors for A, B, C, DRB1 and DQB1; roughly 520 for DQA1; over 600 for DPA1; fewer than 480 for DPB1. Roughly five DR-DQ haplotypes were handled as single units for association and clustering because linkage in the cohort was strong. Among around 400 genotyped donors of the cohort, an average of roughly 230,000 unique TCR beta nucleotide sequences was sequenced per donor, of which 15% to 20% were non-productive.

The cohort comprised 710 or so healthy bone marrow donors. All cohort members were sampled while nominally healthy, although unrecorded immune exposures were likely present. The donor tested CMV seropositive and was one of the 289 seropositive cohort members. A peripheral blood sample was collected from each donor, and TCR beta sequencing was performed on peripheral blood mononuclear cells. The Qiagen DNeasy Blood Extraction Kit was used to extract genomic DNA from the blood cell samples. To prepare the library, the immunoSEQ multiplex PCR assay was applied. A mixture of 60 forward primers for TCR Vbeta segments and 13 reverse primers for TCR Jbeta segments was used in the multiplex PCR. The CDR3 region of rearranged TCR beta genes was amplified from genomic DNA by a multiplex PCR assay. The amplified TCR beta libraries were sequenced on the Illumina HiSeq System as 87-base-pair reads. The original pipeline was this. A later analysis tallied around 87 million unique TCR beta chains across the approximately 670 repertoires, and approximately 12 million of those chains were shared by two or more donors. Raw reads were error-corrected and collapsed into unique sequences by a nearest-neighbor algorithm in which closely related sequences were merged to remove PCR and sequencing errors. Alignment of CDR3 sequences to IMGT reference sequences was used to assign V, D and J gene segments. Each retained sequence needed at least a six-nucleotide match to both a V gene segment and a J gene segment. A rearrangement counted as productive if the CDR3 had no stop codons and remained in frame with V and J, and every other rearrangement counted as non-productive. CDR3 was defined according to IMGT convention as the region running from the second conserved V-encoded cysteine to the conserved J-encoded phenylalanine. The earlier analysis of a few hundred of the donors excluded sequences that lacked an unambiguous match to a single V gene segment. In an earlier analysis of some 590 of the donors, a V segment was called functional when productive rearrangements were above 56.7%, and segregating when the standard deviation between donors exceeded 5%. A statistical classification framework was built to diagnose cytomegalovirus status from the catalog of TCR beta chain sequences. In a later analysis, V and J genes were assigned by comparing TCR nucleotide sequences against IMGT/GENE-DB human TR gene sequences. In a later analysis, CDR3 sequences and most-parsimonious VDJ recombination scenarios were assigned using the TCRdist pipeline. In a later analysis, every TCR beta chain was defined by the combination of its CDR3 amino acid sequence and its V-gene family, and reads without a unique V-gene family were dropped. To address suspected cross-contamination and a sequencing artifact, a later analysis removed 592 highly shared, low-generation-probability nucleotide sequences. In a later analysis, a clonal expansion index was calculated for each public chain from normalized within-repertoire ranks of inferred template counts. In a later analysis, generation probabilities were computed with a VDJ recombination model fitted to out-of-frame rearrangements, and the resulting probabilities were checked against IGoR. A later analysis scored TCR-TCR, TCR-HLA and TCR-CMV co-occurrence with hypergeometric tests, applying a repertoire-size bias correction to TCR pairs. False discovery rates were estimated in a later analysis by permuting HLA or CMV assignments 20 times. In a later analysis, co-occurring TCRs were grouped with DBSCAN, and TCRdist sequence similarity was added when clustering was performed within HLA-allele-positive subsets. For co-occurrence clustering, repertoires with fewer than 30,000 or more than 120,000 public chains were excluded, along with about five repertoires with anomalous nucleotide sharing. TCRdb took this table from immuneACCESS and kept in-frame rearrangements with V and J called. Such tables lack part of the clones; where checked against another copy, unresolved V genes explain under half of the gap, and the rest is unexplained. Clone size and the V and J calls come from that table; the DNA yielded D and trimming. Counted in this sample were about 210,000 clones; 75% to 85% of them appeared once. The ten largest clones represent about 0.37% of the sample.

V gives up 2 bases and J gives up 4 bases, and the segment between their germline ends measures 9 bases. The germline V gene (reference sequence) yields SEHNR for CDR1 and FQNEAQ for CDR2. The CDR3 numbers 14 residues from cysteine through phenylalanine. Solely the CDR3 DNA is kept, with 42 bases framed from the first base. Paper-wide results and their limitations: A total of 164 TCR beta chains were listed by the study as associated with cytomegalovirus. Because some donors lacked HLA typing at each locus, the association tests relied only on the typed subset. Compared with equally common non-associated chains, HLA-associated TCR beta chains in a later analysis were more clonally expanded and had lower generation probabilities. V-gene and J-gene trimming of TCR beta chains was associated with a missense DCLRE1C variant in a later genetic analysis, and the association was replicated in an independent cohort. For the cohort, immune exposure information was limited to CMV serostatus. While some public TCRs were present in many individuals, most TCR sequences turned up only very rarely across donors. A later genetic analysis reported fewer N-insertions in productive TCRs among donors in an Asian-associated ancestry cluster than the roughly 700-donor mean. Because counts were too low, 15 to 20 rarely observed V segments, including chromosome 9 orphons, were excluded from the earlier analysis of some 590 of the donors. The authors suggested that the approach could potentially be generalized to other disease states and immunological phenotypes. A later analysis found that TCR association rates varied across HLA loci, with DRB1 alleles showing the most associated TCRs and HLA-C alleles the fewest. Sequencing depth was assumed to be roughly uniform across donors in the presence/absence analyses, though that assumption may not hold. The sequencing pipeline was judged likely to have produced a cluster of highly shared sequence variants as a technical artifact. Cytomegalovirus status was reported to be diagnosed by the classifier with high specificity and sensitivity in both the original and validation cohorts. Some IMGT-functional V segments, including TRBV6-2 and TRBV6-3, could not be told apart with the 87-base-pair reads, so those segments were excluded. At a false discovery rate of 0.05, a later analysis linked about 17,000 TCR beta sequences to specific HLA alleles. A later analysis reported that several top co-occurrence clusters appeared linked to parvovirus B19, influenza, CMV and Epstein-Barr virus. Only TCR beta chains were sequenced in this cohort, and the absence of alpha or paired-chain data limited detectable features. An earlier analysis of approximately 500 of the donors showed that most TCR beta V segments appeared in productive rearrangements either about 90% or about 30% of the time, which broadly matched IMGT annotations. A further reported finding was that TCR beta sequences accurately predicted the HLA-A and HLA-B alleles for most subjects in the first cohort. In vitro tests confirmed that a few of the cytomegalovirus-associated TCR beta chains recognize cytomegalovirus antigens. Strong co-occurrence of HLA alleles, especially DR and DQ, made assigning TCR associations to individual alleles difficult. A later analysis found that most CMV-associated TCR beta chains appeared HLA-restricted, with HLA associations seemingly driven largely by CMV exposure. Linkage disequilibrium might explain the correlated functional status among segregating V segments, but an unknown experimental factor could not be excluded.

The sequencing sample was made of PBMCs. The chain was built from TRBV7-9 and TRBJ2-1; the best D guess is TRBD1, with 6 bases matching. The origin of this receptor is a male donor in good health and CMV-seropositive. The sequenced DNA: TGTGCCAGCAGCTTACAGGACAGATACAATGAGCAGTTCTTC. It is translated as CASSLQDRYNEQFF.